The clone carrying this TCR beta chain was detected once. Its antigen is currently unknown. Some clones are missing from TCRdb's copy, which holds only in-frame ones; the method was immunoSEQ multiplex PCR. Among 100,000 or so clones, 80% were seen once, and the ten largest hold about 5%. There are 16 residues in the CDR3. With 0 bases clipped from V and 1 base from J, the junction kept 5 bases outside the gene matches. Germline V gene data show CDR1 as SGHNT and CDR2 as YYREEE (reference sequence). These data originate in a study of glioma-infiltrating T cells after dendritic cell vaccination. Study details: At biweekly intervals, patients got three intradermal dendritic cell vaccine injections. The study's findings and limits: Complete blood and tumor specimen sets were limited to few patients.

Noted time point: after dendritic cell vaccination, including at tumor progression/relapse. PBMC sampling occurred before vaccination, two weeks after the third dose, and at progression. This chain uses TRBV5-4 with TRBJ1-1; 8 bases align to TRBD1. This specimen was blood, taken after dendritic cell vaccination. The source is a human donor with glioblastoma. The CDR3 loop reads CASSLGRGLANTEAFF. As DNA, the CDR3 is TGTGCCAGCAGCTTGGGCAGGGGGCTGGCGAACACTGAAGCTTTCTTT.